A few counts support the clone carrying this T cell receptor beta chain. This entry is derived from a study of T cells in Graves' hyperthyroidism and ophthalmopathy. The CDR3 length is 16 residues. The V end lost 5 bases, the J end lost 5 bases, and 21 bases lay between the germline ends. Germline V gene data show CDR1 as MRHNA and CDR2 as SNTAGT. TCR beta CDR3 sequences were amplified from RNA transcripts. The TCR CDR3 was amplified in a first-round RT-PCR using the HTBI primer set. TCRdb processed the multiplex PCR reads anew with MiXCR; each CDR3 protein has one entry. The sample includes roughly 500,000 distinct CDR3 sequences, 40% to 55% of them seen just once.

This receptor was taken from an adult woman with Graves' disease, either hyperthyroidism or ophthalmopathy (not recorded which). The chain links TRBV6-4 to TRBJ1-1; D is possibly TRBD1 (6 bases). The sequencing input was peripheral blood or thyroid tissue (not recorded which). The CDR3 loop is CASSFTFRGLWTEAFF. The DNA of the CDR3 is TGTGCCAGCAGTTTTACTTTCCGGGGGCTGTGGACTGAAGCTTTCTTT.